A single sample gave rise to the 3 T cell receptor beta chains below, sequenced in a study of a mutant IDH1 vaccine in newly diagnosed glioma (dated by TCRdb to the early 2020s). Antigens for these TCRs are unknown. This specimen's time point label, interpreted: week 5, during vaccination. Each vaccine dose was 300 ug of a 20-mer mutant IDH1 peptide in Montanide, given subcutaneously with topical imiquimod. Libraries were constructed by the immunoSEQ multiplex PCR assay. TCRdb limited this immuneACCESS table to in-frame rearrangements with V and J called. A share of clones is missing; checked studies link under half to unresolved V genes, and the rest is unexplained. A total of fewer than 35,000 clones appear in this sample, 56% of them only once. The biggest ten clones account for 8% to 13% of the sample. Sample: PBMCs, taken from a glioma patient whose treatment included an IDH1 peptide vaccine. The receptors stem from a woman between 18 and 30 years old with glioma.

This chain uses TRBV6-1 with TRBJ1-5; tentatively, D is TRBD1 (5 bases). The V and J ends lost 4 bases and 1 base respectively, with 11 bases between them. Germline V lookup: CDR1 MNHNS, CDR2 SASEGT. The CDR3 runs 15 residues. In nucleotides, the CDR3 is TGTGCCAGCAGTGGAGGGGCCTGGAGCAATCAGCCCCAGCATTTT. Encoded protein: CASSGGAWSNQPQHF.

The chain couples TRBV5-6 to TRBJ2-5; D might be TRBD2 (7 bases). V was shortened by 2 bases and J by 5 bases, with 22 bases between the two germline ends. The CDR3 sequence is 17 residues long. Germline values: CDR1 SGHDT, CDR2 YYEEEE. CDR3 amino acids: CASSFARVGGRGETQYF. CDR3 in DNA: TGTGCCAGCAGCTTCGCTAGAGTCGGGGGGCGTGGGGAGACCCAGTACTTC.

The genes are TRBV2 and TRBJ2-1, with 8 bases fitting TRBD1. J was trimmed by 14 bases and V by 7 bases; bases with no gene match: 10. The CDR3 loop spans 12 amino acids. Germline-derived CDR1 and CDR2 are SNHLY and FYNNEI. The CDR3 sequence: CASTLHGQGEFF. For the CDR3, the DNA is TGTGCCAGCACCTTACACGGACAGGGCGAGTTCTTC.